The 6 T cell receptor beta chains below all came from one sample that was sequenced in a study of blood T cell repertoires in COVID-19. The assay was immunoSEQ multiplex PCR, and TCRdb's table has in-frame clones only and misses some. This table holds approximately 200,000 clones, 70% to 90% found once. Sequencing input: peripheral blood. All receptors come from a man in his sixties with acute or convalescent COVID-19.

The chain couples TRBV7-9 to TRBJ2-7; 7 nucleotides match TRBD1. The V gene's germline CDR1 is SEHNR and CDR2 FQNEAQ (reference sequence). This CDR3 has 14 residues. Trimming at V came to 4 bases and at J to 3 bases, leaving 6 bases not matched to a gene. CDR3 in DNA: TGTGCCAGCAGCTCACAGGGGTCCCGCTACGAGCAGTACTTC. Encoded protein: CASSSQGSRYEQYF.

This clone was detected once. The rearrangement links TRBV6-5 to TRBJ1-3; D is unresolved. The length of the CDR3 is 14 residues. V shed 7 bases and J shed 0 bases, with 10 bases lying between them. CDR1 MNHEY and CDR2 SVGAGI come from the germline V gene. The CDR3 DNA follows: TGTGCCAGCACCCGGACTCTCTCTGGAAACACCATATATTTT. Protein sequence: CASTRTLSGNTIYF.

V is TRBV30 and J is TRBJ2-3; D perhaps matches TRBD2 (6 bases). V shed 8 bases and J shed 2 bases, with 17 bases lying between them. The CDR3 is made up of 14 amino acids. In germline, CDR1 is GTSNPN, CDR2 SVGIG (reference sequence). The CDR3 coding sequence is TGTGCCGCTGGGCCGGGAGTTGTCACAGATACGCAGTATTTT. Translated: CAAGPGVVTDTQYF.

V is TRBV7-9 and J is TRBJ2-1; 9 bases agree with TRBD1. The CDR3 extends over 15 amino acids. Germline assignment: CDR1 SEHNR and CDR2 FQNEAQ (reference sequence). The ends lost 1 base at V and 8 bases at J; junction bases unmatched: 6. Here the CDR3 DNA reads TGTGCCAGCAGCTTAGGCGGGACAGGGTTCGATGAGCAGTTCTTC. This codes for CASSLGGTGFDEQFF.

This chain links TRBV6-5 with TRBJ2-3, with 8 bases that match TRBD2. The CDR3 loop spans 14 amino acids. Germline CDR1 is MNHEY and CDR2 is SVGAGI. The junction had 2 bases not matched to a gene; V was cut back by 2 bases and J by 4 bases. CDR3 coding DNA: TGTGCCAGCAGTTACAGAGCGGGAGCAGATACGCAGTATTTT. As protein: CASSYRAGADTQYF.

The rearrangement uses TRBV3-1 (or the pseudogene TRBV3-2) and TRBJ2-7, with TRBD2 as a possible D gene (5 bases). Germline V CDR1 and CDR2: LGHDT, YNNKEL (reference sequence). V gave up 3 bases and J gave up 7 bases, with 16 bases separating them. CDR3 length: 14 residues. The CDR3 DNA sequence: TGTGCCAGCAGCCATCATACATCTTCGGGGGAGCAGTACTTC. Translation gives CASSHHTSSGEQYF.